This TCR beta chain was recovered during a study of blood T cell repertoires in COVID-19. The germline V gene encodes CDR1 LGHNA and CDR2 YSLEER. The CDR3 has 16 amino acids. V trimming: 0 bases; J trimming: 1 base; junction bases outside the gene matches: 4. Some clones are missing from TCRdb's copy, which holds only in-frame ones; the method was immunoSEQ multiplex PCR. This sample has some 250,000 clones, with roughly 91% found just once. The sequenced sample was PBMCs or T cells enriched from blood (not recorded which). This clonotype was sampled from a man aged 40-50 years who had recovered from COVID-19. This chain connects TRBV4-3 to TRBJ2-3, with 7 bases fitting TRBD1. CDR3 coding DNA: TGCGCCAGCAGCCAAGAACTAGGGGGCCGCACAGATACGCAGTATTTT. It yields the protein CASSQELGGRTDTQYF.